This paragraph reports one T cell receptor beta chain. The target antigen is unknown. Antigen-specific CD4+ T cells were expanded with viral peptide pools in the ViraFEST assay before sequencing. Following a 10-day culture, CD4+ T cells were purified. Negative nucleocapsid antibody tests before and after vaccination confirmed no previous SARS-CoV-2 infection. After over 1.5 million PBMC were placed in each well, they were cultured with roughly 10 IU/ml IL-2 and around 10 ug/ml peptides. This entry belongs to a study of vaccination effects on CD4 cells after COVID-19. The CDR3 consists of 15 residues. The ends were cut back, 6 bases at V and 4 bases at J, with 18 bases in the middle. Germline V gives CDR1 MNHNY, CDR2 SVGAGI (reference sequence). Only in-frame clones appear in the TCRdb table, and some are missing; sequencing was by immunoSEQ multiplex PCR. The sample shows some 60,000 clones, less than 85% of them seen only once.

Sequencing used CD4+ T cells from PBMCs cultured with HCoV-NL63 spike peptides, obtained before COVID-19 vaccination. This chain links TRBV6-6 with TRBJ1-2; tentative D call: TRBD1 (6 bases). This TCR came from a human donor who received a COVID-19 vaccine. CDR3 protein: CASSDTRRGIYGYTF. The CDR3 nucleotides read TGTGCCAGCAGCGATACGAGGAGGGGGATCTATGGCTACACCTTC.